In its sample, the clone carrying this T cell receptor (beta chain) was seen many times. These data are taken from a study of shared clonotypes between healthy human individuals. Genomic DNA per cell subset filled all wells of several immunoSEQ plates. Some clones are missing from TCRdb's copy, which holds only in-frame ones; the method was immunoSEQ multiplex PCR. The sample records about 1 million clones, 70% to 80% being singletons. This clonotype originated in a man aged 18 to 30 in good health. The material sequenced was memory CD4+ T cells sorted from blood. Subset in this sample: CD45RA-negative fraction.

The CDR3 here is CASSRSTLRSEAFF. For the CDR3, the DNA is TGTGCCAGCAGTCGCTCTACCCTCCGATCTGAAGCTTTCTTT. The J gene is TRBJ1-1, the V gene TRBV6-1; D is ambiguous. CDR1 and CDR2 (germline): MNHNS, SASEGT. CDR3 size: 14 residues. Trimming took off 5 bases at V and 6 bases at J, with 16 bases between the two ends.